The source of this T cell receptor (beta chain) is a study of T cell responses to AZD1222 COVID-19 vaccine. Overall study results and limits: Vaccine-associated CD4 TCRs spanned spike, dominant at 160-218 and 743-854. Among spike-specific TCRs, nearly half reportedly target unmutated variant regions. Among those given AZD1222, only 5 to 7 were seropositive at baseline.

Of note for this clone: The target antigen is unknown.

Unmatched junction bases numbered 5, after V lost 7 bases and J lost 5 bases. Looked up from germline, CDR1 is SGDLS and CDR2 is YYNGEE. This CDR3 has 13 amino acids. Sequencing was performed with immunoSEQ multiplex PCR; in TCRdb, only in-frame clones are kept and a portion is missing. The sample has about 150,000 clones, about 94% seen once; the top ten hold under 4.5%. The source of this sequence is an adult who received the AZD1222 COVID-19 vaccine. The chain uses TRBV9 and TRBJ2-1; 8 bases are shared with TRBD1. This sample comprised peripheral blood, obtained 28 days after the second AZD1222 dose. The CDR3 sequence is CASGRQGHNEQFF. CDR3 in DNA: TGTGCCAGCGGCCGACAGGGGCACAATGAGCAGTTCTTC.